What follows are 18 T cell receptor beta chains derived from one specimen sequenced in a study of regulatory T cells in long-lasting Graves disease. Arm-PCR of CDR3 regions and iRepertoire HTBI primers were used to build TCR beta libraries. TCRdb reprocessed the multiplex PCR reads via MiXCR and lists one record per CDR3 protein. The sample yields some 320,000 distinct CDR3 sequences, 15% to 20% seen once. Time point in this sample: newly diagnosed GD, antithyroid drugs for less than 3 months. The TCR library was made from RNA extracted from PBMCs. The source material was peripheral blood mononuclear cells (PBMCs), sampled at new diagnosis, from a patient treated with antithyroid drugs. The receptors come from a female donor with Graves disease.

The CDR3 sequence: CASRTGGAGNTEAFF. The CDR3, as DNA: TGTGCCAGCCGAACAGGGGGCGCCGGGAACACTGAAGCTTTCTTT. The genes are TRBV28 and TRBJ1-1; 9 bases are a match to TRBD1. There are 15 residues in the CDR3. Germline CDR1 is MDHEN and CDR2 is SYDVKM. Germline trimming cut 8 bases from V and 1 base from J; bases unmatched to any gene: 8.

V usage is TRBV11-3 and J usage is TRBJ2-7, with 10 bases matching TRBD2. CDR1 SGHNT and CDR2 YENEEA come from the germline V gene. V gave up 5 bases and J gave up 1 base; unmatched junction bases: 11. The CDR3 is 17 amino acids. CDR3 protein: CASSLYSSGSRSYEQYF. The CDR3 nucleotides read TGTGCCAGCAGCCTTTACTCTAGCGGGAGCAGATCCTACGAGCAGTACTTC.

This clonotype has a count of ten or more. A junction end diverges from the germline sequence, so it may reflect a read error. The chain couples TRBV7-7 to TRBJ2-7; no reliable D call. From germline, CDR1 is SSHAT and CDR2 FNYEAQ (reference sequence). The CDR3 totals 13 residues. CDR3 in amino acids: CASSLAVTDEQYF. DNA for the CDR3: TGTGCTAGCAGCTTAGCAGTTACGGACGAGCAGTACTTC.

Ten or more counts support this clonotype. This chain connects TRBV28 to TRBJ1-4; TRBD1 might be the D (5 bases). Germline loops: CDR1 MDHEN, CDR2 SYDVKM. V was pared by 7 bases and J by 11 bases, with 11 bases between. The CDR3 covers 11 residues. The CDR3 bases are TGTGCCAGCACCCGAGGGGAGAAACTGTTTTTT. Translating gives CASTRGEKLFF.

This clonotype has just a few counts. A much larger clone differs by one base, so this may be a read error. The chain employs TRBV30 and TRBJ2-7; 7 positions match TRBD2. This CDR3 has 15 residues. The junction had 13 bases not matched to a gene; V was cut back by 4 bases and J by 4 bases. CDR1 GTSNPN and CDR2 SVGIG come from the germline V gene (reference sequence). DNA of the CDR3: TGTGCCTGGAATCGGGTGGGAGGGAACGGTTACGAGCAGTACTTC. Its protein is CAWNRVGGNGYEQYF.

This clonotype was counted between two and nine times. The V gene is TRBV12-3 or TRBV12-4, the J gene TRBJ2-2; no clear D gene. The CDR3 totals 13 residues. The V and J ends lost 7 bases and 6 bases respectively, with 12 bases between them. The CDR3 reads CASTSRPPGELFF. The CDR3 coding sequence is TGTGCCAGCACTTCCCGCCCTCCCGGGGAGCTGTTTTTT.

This clonotype has ten or more counts. The chain joins TRBV5-1 to TRBJ2-1, with TRBD2 matching 7 bases. Germline V CDR1 and CDR2: SGHRS, YFSETQ. CDR3 size: 14 residues. J lost 8 bases, V lost 5 bases, and 10 bases had no gene match. The CDR3 loop reads CASSRSRELDEQFF. The CDR3 bases are TGCGCCAGCAGTCGTTCGCGGGAGTTGGATGAGCAGTTCTTC.

V usage is TRBV14 and J usage is TRBJ2-1; D unclear. The CDR3 is made up of 16 amino acids. Trimming left V 4 bases short and J 9 bases short, with 22 bases between. The germline gives CDR1 SGHDN, CDR2 FVKESK. In DNA form, the CDR3 reads TGTGCCAGCAGCCGTTGGACGACCTCTGTAGTAGGTGAGCAGTTCTTC. Its protein is CASSRWTTSVVGEQFF.

This clonotype was detected only a few times. The chain links TRBV6-2 or TRBV6-3 to TRBJ1-2, with D unresolved. Germline V gene sequence: CDR1 MNHEY, CDR2 SVGEGT. The CDR3 consists of 18 residues. V was pared by 5 bases and J by 4 bases, with 26 bases between. CDR3 in amino acids: CASSESMVRGNPSYGYTF. In DNA form, the CDR3 reads TGTGCCAGCAGTGAAAGTATGGTTCGAGGGAATCCTAGCTATGGCTACACCTTC.

This clonotype was seen only a few times. As the CDR3 is not closed by the conserved phenylalanine or tryptophan, this likely results from a read error. This chain uses TRBV6-1 with TRBJ2-5; D assignment may be TRBD1 or TRBD2 (7 bases each). The length of the CDR3 is 14 residues. Trimming cost V 7 bases and J 4 bases, with 16 bases left between them. Per germline, CDR1 MNHNS and CDR2 SASEGT. The DNA for the CDR3 is TGTGCCAGCACAAACTCAGGGGGGGGAGAGACCCAGTACCTC. It encodes CASTNSGGGETQYL.

This clonotype was seen many times. The genes are TRBV19 and TRBJ1-1; D unclear. This CDR3 region has 13 residues. Germline lookup yields CDR1 LNHDA and CDR2 SQIVND (reference sequence). Trimming cost V 10 bases and J 0 bases, with 12 bases left between them. The CDR3 nucleotides read TGTGCCACCTCCCGGTTTATGAACACTGAAGCTTTCTTT. Residues: CATSRFMNTEAFF.

This clonotype has at least ten counts. One junction end disagrees with the germline gene, perhaps due to a read error. The gene calls are TRBV2 and TRBJ1-4; 7 positions agree with TRBD1. From germline, CDR1 is SNHLY and CDR2 FYNNEI. The CDR3 loop spans 17 amino acids. DNA for the CDR3: TGTGCCGGCAGTGAAGGGCAAGGGACAGTAGCTAATGAAAAACTGTTTTTT. It specifies CAGSEGQGTVANEKLFF. Complete variable domain (other parts from reference TRBV2 and TRBJ1-4): EPEVTQTPSHQVTQMGQEVILRCVPISNHLYFYWYRQILGQKVEFLVSFYNNEISEKSEIFDDQFSVERPDGSNFTLKIRSTKLEDSAMYFCAGSEGQGTVANEKLFFGSGTQLSVL.

This clonotype was counted at least ten times. This sequence joins TRBV12-3 or TRBV12-4 and TRBJ2-1; unclear D gene. V lost 11 bases and J lost 3, with 11 bases in between. The CDR3 runs 12 residues. The CDR3 region is CASADHYNEQFF. DNA of the CDR3: TGTGCCTCCGCAGACCACTACAATGAGCAGTTCTTC.

This clonotype has at least ten counts. The gene calls are TRBV2 and TRBJ1-4; TRBD1 agrees at 11 bases. Germline loops: CDR1 SNHLY, CDR2 FYNNEI. The CDR3 runs to 15 residues. The J segment lost 1 base and the V segment lost 8 bases, leaving 3 bases of the junction unmatched. In DNA, the CDR3 is TGTGCCAGCGGGGGACAGGGGGGAACTAATGAAAAACTGTTTTTT. Residues: CASGGQGGTNEKLFF. The full variable domain, its missing parts supplied by reference TRBV2 and TRBJ1-4, is EPEVTQTPSHQVTQMGQEVILRCVPISNHLYFYWYRQILGQKVEFLVSFYNNEISEKSEIFDDQFSVERPDGSNFTLKIRSTKLEDSAMYFCASGGQGGTNEKLFFGSGTQLSVL.

The chain carries TRBV10-3 and TRBJ2-2, with D perhaps matching TRBD2 (5 bases). The ends were cut back, 10 bases at V and 3 bases at J, with 21 bases in the middle. This CDR3 is 16 amino acids long. Germline assignment: CDR1 ENHRY and CDR2 SYGVKD. The CDR3 is CATSSSPDSYTGELFF. CDR3 DNA sequence: TGTGCCACCTCCTCTTCCCCGGACTCCTACACCGGGGAGCTGTTTTTT.

This clonotype was picked up many times. The V gene is TRBV27, the J gene TRBJ2-7, with 12 bases matching TRBD2. With 6 bases clipped from V and 7 bases from J, the junction kept 4 bases outside the gene matches. The CDR3 is 13 amino acids. In germline, CDR1 is MNHEY, CDR2 SMNVEV (reference sequence). DNA for the CDR3: TGTGCCAGCAGGCAGACTAGCGGGAGTGAGCAGTACTTC. This translates into CASRQTSGSEQYF.

The V gene is TRBV6-1, the J gene TRBJ1-5; 8 positions agree with TRBD1. Germline V gives CDR1 MNHNS, CDR2 SASEGT. Trimming removed 8 bases from V and 6 bases from J; junction bases left unmatched: 9. The CDR3 consists of 14 residues. The CDR3 coding sequence is TGTGCCAGCCTCAGGCGACAGGGGAGTCAGCCCCAGCATTTT. Translating gives CASLRRQGSQPQHF.

This clonotype was recorded at least ten times. The V call is TRBV28, the J call TRBJ1-5, with D possibly TRBD1 on 5 matching bases. CDR3 length equals 14 residues. V gave up 3 bases and J gave up 6 bases, with 12 bases separating them. The germline gives CDR1 MDHEN, CDR2 SYDVKM. The CDR3 region has the DNA TGTGCCAGCAGTTTTGGGGGAAGGGGTCAGCCCCAGCATTTT. Amino acids: CASSFGGRGQPQHF.